What follows is one T cell receptor (beta chain) and its context. No antigen is known for it. It has no much larger one-base neighbor in the sample; base qualities were not kept. Clipping removes 0 bases from V and 6 bases from J, with 13 as the unmatched junction base count. CDR1 MDHEN and CDR2 SYDVKM were looked up in the germline V gene. Reading from cysteine to phenylalanine, the CDR3 counts 19 amino acids. Only the CDR3 region is kept as DNA, spanning 57 bases read in frame from base 1. The CDR3 regions of human TCRbeta chains were subjected to immunosequencing. The published analysis was carried out like this. Repertoire TCRs were matched against a reference library of SARS-CoV-2-specific TCRs generated with the MIRA antigen-specificity platform. Breadth was defined as the fraction of unique TCRs that were SARS-CoV-2-associated. Depth was defined as the fraction of total T cells that were SARS-CoV-2-associated. Using the MIRA data, every spike-specific TCR was mapped to the spike region that the TCR reacted to and assigned to either a CD4 or a CD8 class. Log10-transformed breadth and depth values were compared by one-way ANOVA with Sidak's multiple comparisons tests. What TCRdb holds here is the immuneACCESS table cut down to in-frame rearrangements. Part of the clones is not present; checked against another copy, under half of the missing clones reflect an unresolved V gene, and the others are unexplained. Clonal size and the V and J genes are those of that table, whereas D and trimming came from the DNA. The sample includes over 120,000 clones, with 70% to 90% observed a single time. The ten largest clones add up to approximately 8% of the sample.

These data belong to a study of T cell responses to AZD1222 COVID-19 vaccine (dated by TCRdb to the early 2020s). Regarding the research as a whole: AZD1222 recipients given second doses at about 4 weeks or at about 12 weeks were pooled, since spike-specific TCR depth and breadth were not found to differ between the two schedules. A total of just over 230 trial participants underwent TCR sequencing, of whom roughly 210 had received two doses of AZD1222 and around 25 had received two doses of the MenACWY control vaccine. Enrollment into the trials was organized by age into subgroups of 18-55, 56-69 and 70-plus years, and those subgroups contained approximately 150, 30 and 60 TCR-sequenced participants, respectively.

The time point label, read with the paper, signifies: baseline before first vaccination. The vaccinee samples were drawn from two UK trials, COV001 and COV002, one of which was a single-blind randomized controlled phase 2/3 trial testing AZD1222 (ChAdOx1 nCoV-19) in healthy adults. Trial participant PBMC samples were collected at day 0 and day 28 after the second dose for TCRbeta chain sequencing. On the study overall, not on this receptor specifically: Vaccine-associated CD4 TCRs spanned the whole spike protein, with dominant responses in regions 160-218 and 743-854. Participants were mostly white British and included more females than males, and it was suggested by the authors that clonal diversity may have been underestimated. Epitopes outside the regions mutated in the B.1.351 and B.1.1.7 variants were reportedly recognized by nearly half of the unique spike-specific TCRs. Conclusions about previously exposed vaccinees are limited because only six or seven AZD1222 recipients were SARS-CoV-2 seropositive at baseline. In the small 56-69-year group, the increase in depth fell short of significance, most likely because of low power. Because no samples from the day 14 peak response were available, repertoires could be characterized only after the peak T cell response. After two AZD1222 doses, both the breadth and the depth of spike-specific TCRs were significantly higher than at day 0 and than in MenACWY recipients.

This receptor was identified in an adult in good health. The rearrangement joined TRBV28 to TRBJ2-3; TRBD2 agrees with 12 junctional bases. The sample in question was peripheral blood, obtained on day 0 of AZD1222 vaccination. The CDR3 protein: CASSLWVASGGAESDTQYF. The DNA sequence follows: TGTGCCAGCAGTTTATGGGTCGCTAGCGGGGGGGCCGAATCTGATACGCAGTATTTT.